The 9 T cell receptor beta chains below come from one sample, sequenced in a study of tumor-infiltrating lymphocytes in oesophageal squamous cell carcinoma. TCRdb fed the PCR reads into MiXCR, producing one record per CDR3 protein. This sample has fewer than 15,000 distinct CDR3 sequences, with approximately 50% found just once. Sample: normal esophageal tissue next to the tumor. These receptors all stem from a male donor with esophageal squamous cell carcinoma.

DNA of the CDR3: TGTGCCAGCAGCCACCCCGGTGGGGCCAATGAGCAGTTCTTC. This translates into CASSHPGGANEQFF. The rearrangement joins TRBV14 to TRBJ2-1; TRBD1 might be the D (5 bases). Per germline, CDR1 SGHDN and CDR2 FVKESK. This CDR3 is 14 amino acids long. The V gene lost 3 bases and the J gene lost 6 bases, with 12 bases spanning the gap.

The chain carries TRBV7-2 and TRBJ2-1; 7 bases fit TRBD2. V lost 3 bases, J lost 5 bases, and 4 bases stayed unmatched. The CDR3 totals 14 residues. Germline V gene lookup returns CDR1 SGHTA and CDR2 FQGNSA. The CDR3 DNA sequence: TGTGCCAGCAGCTTCTCGGGGGGAAACAATGAGCAGTTCTTC. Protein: CASSFSGGNNEQFF.

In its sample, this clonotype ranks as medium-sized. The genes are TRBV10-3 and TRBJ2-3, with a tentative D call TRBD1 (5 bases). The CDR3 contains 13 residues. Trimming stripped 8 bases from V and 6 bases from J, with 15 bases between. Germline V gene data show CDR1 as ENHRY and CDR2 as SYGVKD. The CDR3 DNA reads TGTGCCATCGACACCGGACAAAGCGATACGCAGTATTTT. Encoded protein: CAIDTGQSDTQYF.

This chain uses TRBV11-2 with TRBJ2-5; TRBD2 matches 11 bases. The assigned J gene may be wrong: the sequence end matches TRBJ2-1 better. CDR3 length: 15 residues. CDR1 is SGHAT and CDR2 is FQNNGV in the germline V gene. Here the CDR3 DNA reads TGTGCCAGCAGCTTACGACTAGCGGGGTACAATGAGCAGTTCTTC. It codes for CASSLRLAGYNEQFF.

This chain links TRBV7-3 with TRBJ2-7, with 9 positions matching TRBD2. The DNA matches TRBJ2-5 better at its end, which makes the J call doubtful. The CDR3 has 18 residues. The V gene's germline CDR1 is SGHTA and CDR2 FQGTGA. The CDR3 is CASSPLLRGAGGLETQYF. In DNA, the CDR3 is TGTGCCAGCAGCCCGCTTTTGAGGGGAGCGGGGGGTCTCGAGACCCAGTACTTC.

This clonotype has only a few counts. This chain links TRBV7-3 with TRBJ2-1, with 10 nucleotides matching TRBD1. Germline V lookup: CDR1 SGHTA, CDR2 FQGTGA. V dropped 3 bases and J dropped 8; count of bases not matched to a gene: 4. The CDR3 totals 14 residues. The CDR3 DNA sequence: TGTGCCAGCAGCTTGGGACAGGGGCCCCATGAGCAGTTCTTC. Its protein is CASSLGQGPHEQFF.

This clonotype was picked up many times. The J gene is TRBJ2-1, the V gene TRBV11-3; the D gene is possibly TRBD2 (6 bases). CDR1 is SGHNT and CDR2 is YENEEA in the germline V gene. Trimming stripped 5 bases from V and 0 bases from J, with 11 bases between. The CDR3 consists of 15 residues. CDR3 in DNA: TGTGCCAGCAGCCGACTAGGGAGCTCCTACAATGAGCAGTTCTTC. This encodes CASSRLGSSYNEQFF.

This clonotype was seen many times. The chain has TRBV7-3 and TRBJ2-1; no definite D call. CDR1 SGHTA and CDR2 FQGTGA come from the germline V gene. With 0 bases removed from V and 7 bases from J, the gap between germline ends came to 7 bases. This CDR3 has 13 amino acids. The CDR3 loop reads CASSLTAGNEQFF. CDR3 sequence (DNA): TGTGCCAGCAGCTTAACTGCCGGTAATGAGCAGTTCTTC.

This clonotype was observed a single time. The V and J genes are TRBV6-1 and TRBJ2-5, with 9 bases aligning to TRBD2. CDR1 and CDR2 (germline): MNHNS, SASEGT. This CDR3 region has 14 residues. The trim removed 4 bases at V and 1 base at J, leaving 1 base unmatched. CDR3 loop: CASSVGLAQETQYF. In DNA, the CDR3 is TGTGCCAGCAGTGTGGGACTAGCCCAAGAGACCCAGTACTTC.